The source of this T cell receptor beta chain is a study of metastatic and nonmetastatic thyroid tumors. Study context: Blood and tumor or nodule tissue repertoires from malignant and benign thyroid patients were compared.

Overall study findings and caveats: As reported, TCR beta diversity in blood and tumor was significantly higher in malignant thyroid tumors than in benign nodules.

How the authors handled the data: Differences in CDR3 between clinicopathological groups were drawn on to build a classifier intended to discriminate distant-metastatic papillary thyroid cancer patients. From the PCR reads, TCRdb re-called clones with MiXCR. These V and J calls originate from TCRdb's pipeline instead of the authors' own analysis. This sample has thousands of clones, with approximately 31% found just once. Treatment of any kind had been given to no patient before thyroid surgery. This clone qualifies as medium-sized. Its antigen remains unknown. Sample: tumor tissue. This clonotype was sampled from a female donor with papillary thyroid cancer or a benign thyroid nodule (not recorded which). Some clones in this sample may be carry-over from other donors' samples.

The CDR3 spells CAITREGGDTQYF. DNA for the CDR3: TGTGCCATCACGCGGGAGGGCGGAGATACGCAGTATTTT. The chain carries TRBV10-3 and TRBJ2-3; 9 bases are shared with TRBD2. This CDR3 is 13 amino acids long. V shed 7 bases and J 5 bases; nucleotides not matched to a gene: 4. CDR1 is ENHRY, CDR2 SYGVKD, per germline.